This T cell receptor (beta chain) originates from a study of beta chain features in type 1 diabetes. Study results and limitations: Type 1 diabetes patients had moderately but significantly shorter TCRB CDR3s in all four CD4+ subsets. Cells with high TCR expression could be over-represented when cDNA is sequenced.

This CDR3 has 14 residues. Germline values: CDR1 MNHEY, CDR2 SVGAGI. Trimming shortened V by 0 bases and J by 11 bases, and 16 bases separated the two germline ends. TCRB transcripts that were expressed got sequenced, as all of the isolated RNA had been reverse transcribed. The table came from immunoSEQ multiplex PCR; TCRdb's copy has only in-frame clones and leaves some out. This sample has about 180,000 clones, with approximately 7.9% found just once. As for this clone: The target antigen is unknown.

Sequencing was performed on central memory CD4+ T cells from blood. The chain carries TRBV6-5 and TRBJ1-1; D may be TRBD1 (6 bases). This sequence was found in a man younger than 35 with type 1 diabetes. The CDR3 coding sequence is TGTGCCAGCAGTTACTCTACAGGGACATGGGGGGCTTTCTTT. This sequence encodes CASSYSTGTWGAFF.